Described below is a single T cell receptor beta chain sequence and its context. Its antigen is undetermined. The V gene end was trimmed by 3 bases and the J gene end by 4 bases; junction bases not matched to a gene: 9. The CDR3 runs 16 residues. Germline lookup yields CDR1 SGHRS and CDR2 YFSETQ. CD8+ and CD4+ T cells from blood underwent TCR beta sequencing. The controls were healthy donors who were matched for age and sex. TEMRA cells were FACS-enriched, while CD8+ and CD4+ T cells were negatively isolated. This entry belongs to a study of CD8 T cells in Susac syndrome. Overall study results and limits: It was acknowledged in the study that the number of individuals who were included in its TCR sequencing and HLA analysis was relatively small.

It was with random hexamers that roughly 0.5 to 1 ug RNA was reverse transcribed. In TCRdb, the immunoSEQ multiplex PCR reads were re-called with MiXCR into one record per CDR3 protein. The sample lists approximately 150,000 distinct CDR3 sequences, 92% occurring once. V and J are TRBV5-1 and TRBJ2-2, with TRBD1 matching over 7 bases. Material for sequencing was CD4+ T cells from PBMCs. The TCR sequence derives from a human donor in good health. The CDR3: CASSSRQGRSTGELFF. The CDR3 DNA reads as TGCGCCAGCAGCTCCCGACAGGGTAGGAGCACCGGGGAGCTGTTTTTT.